This TCR beta chain was sequenced during a study of blood T cell repertoires in COVID-19 (dated by TCRdb to about 2020). Looking at the study overall: Samples covering the acute and convalescent phases of COVID-19 were provided by collaborators in the United States, Italy and Spain. The material from the prospective study consisted of cDNA or gDNA derived from T cells, B-cell-depleted T cells, or PBMCs. The dataset comprised deeply sampled blood TCRbeta repertoires from subjects exposed to, actively infected with, or recovered from COVID-19. The repertoires were released in a freely available public database intended as a resource for research on the immune response to SARS-CoV-2. The samples were drawn from two sources: the first 160 participants of the ongoing ImmuneRACE study, and 1,254 subjects contributed by 6 global collaborators. The sample metadata nearly always contained a de-identified subject ID, COVID-19 status, age in years and sex. Where HLA class I and class II types were available, the types were taken from metadata supplied by the sample provider, not from assay-based typing.

The collaborating institutions used their own protocols to collect whole blood in K2EDTA tubes. For TCRbeta analysis, collaborators shipped samples in one of three forms: frozen whole blood, isolated PBMCs, or DNA extracted from either of those sample types. TCRbeta CDR3 regions were amplified from genomic DNA by means of the immunoSEQ Assay, a bias-controlled multiplex PCR. The original pipeline was this. The number of nucleated cells in each sample was estimated by amplification of reference gene primers within the assay. To quantify the absolute abundance of each unique TCRbeta CDR3 rearrangement, sequence reads were collapsed and filtered. For each sample, productive Simpson clonality was calculated as the square root of Simpson's diversity index across productive rearrangements. TCRdb retrieved this table from immuneACCESS and kept in-frame rearrangements only. Not all clones are present; in checked studies, unresolved V genes account for under half, and no reason is known for the remainder. V, J and clone size are taken as reported in that table, and D and trimming were inferred from the DNA itself. The sample includes more than 80,000 clones, with more than 80% observed a single time. About 14% of the sample goes to the ten largest clones.

On this clone itself: Its antigen is unknown. The sample holds no much larger clone one base away, and base qualities are not on file.

Results and caveats for the whole study, not just this receptor: How much clinical and demographic metadata was included differed by source and by participant, and the metadata was provided uncurated.

V sheds 0 bases and J sheds 3 bases, leaving 12 bases between their ends. Measured from the cysteine to the phenylalanine, the CDR3 is 16 residues long. The DNA shown is the 48-base CDR3, in frame from base 1. According to the germline V gene, CDR1 reads SGHVS and CDR2 reads FNYEAQ. The chain is made from TRBV7-6 and TRBJ1-3; no D gene can be assigned with confidence. The sample was peripheral blood. This clonotype was obtained from a woman aged 60-70 years with acute or convalescent COVID-19. The DNA is as follows: TGTGCCAGCAGCTTAGCGGCGCGGGAACGTGGAAACACCATATATTTT. Its amino acids are CASSLAARERGNTIYF.